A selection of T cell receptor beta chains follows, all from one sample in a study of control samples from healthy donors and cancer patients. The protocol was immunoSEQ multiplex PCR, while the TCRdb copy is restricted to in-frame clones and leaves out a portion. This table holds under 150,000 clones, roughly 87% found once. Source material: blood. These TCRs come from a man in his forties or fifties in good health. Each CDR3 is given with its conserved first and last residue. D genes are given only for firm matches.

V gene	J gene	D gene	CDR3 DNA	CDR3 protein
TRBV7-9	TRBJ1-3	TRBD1	TGTGCCAGCAGCTTAGACAAAGGACAGGGTTGGGACACCATATATTTT	CASSLDKGQGWDTIYF
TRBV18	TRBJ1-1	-	TGTGCCAGCTCACCACTCGGACGGTCTGGGGGGAACACTGAAGCTTTCTTT	CASSPLGRSGGNTEAFF
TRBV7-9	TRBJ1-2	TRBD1	TGTGCCAGCAGCCCAAAATCCCGGGACAGGGAGAACTATGGCTACACCTTC	CASSPKSRDRENYGYTF
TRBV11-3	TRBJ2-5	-	TGTGCCAGCAGCCCAGCCCTGGCAGGGGAGACCCAGTACTTC	CASSPALAGETQYF
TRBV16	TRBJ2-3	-	TGTGCCAGCAGCCTGGGGGGAAGCACAGATACGCAGTATTTT	CASSLGGSTDTQYF
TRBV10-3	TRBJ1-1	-	TGTGCCATCAGTGAGAGTACAGGCACTGAAGCTTTCTTT	CAISESTGTEAFF
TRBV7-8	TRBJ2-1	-	TGTGCCAGCAGCTTAGCGATCCGAAGAGTCAGCCGGGGTGTTGAGCAGTTCTTC	CASSLAIRRVSRGVEQFF
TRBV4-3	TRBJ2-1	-	TGCGCCAGCGCGGGGGCCTCCTACAATGAGCAGTTCTTC	CASAGASYNEQFF
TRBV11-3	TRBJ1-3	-	TGTGCCAGCAGCTTCAACATCGTCTCTGGAAACACCATATATTTT	CASSFNIVSGNTIYF
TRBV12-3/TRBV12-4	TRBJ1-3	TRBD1	TGTGCCAGCAGCCCAAGACAGGGAAGCACCATATATTTT	CASSPRQGSTIYF
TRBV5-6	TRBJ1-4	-	TGTGCCAGCAGCTTGGTCGCAGAAGTGAATCATGAAAAACTGTTTTTT	CASSLVAEVNHEKLFF
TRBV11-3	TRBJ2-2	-	TGTGCCAGCAGCTTCGGAGGGGTGACCGGGGAGCTGTTTTTT	CASSFGGVTGELFF
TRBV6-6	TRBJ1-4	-	TGTGCCAGCAGTTACGAGGGTGGAGAAAAACTGTTTTTT	CASSYEGGEKLFF
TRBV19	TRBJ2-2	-	TGTGCCAGTAGGCCGACAGCACTGAACACCGGGGAGCTGTTTTTT	CASRPTALNTGELFF
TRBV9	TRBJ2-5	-	TGTGCCAGCAGCCTCTTGGGCATAGAGACCCAGTACTTC	CASSLLGIETQYF